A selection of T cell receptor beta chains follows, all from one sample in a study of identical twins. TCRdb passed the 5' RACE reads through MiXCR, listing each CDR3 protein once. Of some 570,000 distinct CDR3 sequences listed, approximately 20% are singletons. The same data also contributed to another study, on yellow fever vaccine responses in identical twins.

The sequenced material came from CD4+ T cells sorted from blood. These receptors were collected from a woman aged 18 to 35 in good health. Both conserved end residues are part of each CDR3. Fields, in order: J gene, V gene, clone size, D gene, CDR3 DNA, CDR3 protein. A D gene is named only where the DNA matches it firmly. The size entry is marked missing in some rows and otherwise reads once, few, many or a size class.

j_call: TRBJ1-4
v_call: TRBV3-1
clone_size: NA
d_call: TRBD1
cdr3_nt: TGTGCCAGCAGCCAAGACTCCGGGACAGCCGTTAATGAAAAACTGTTTTTT
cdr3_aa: CASSQDSGTAVNEKLFF

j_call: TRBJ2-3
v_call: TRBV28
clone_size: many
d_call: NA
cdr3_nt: TGTGCCAGCAGCCTGGGGGCCATACACACAGATACGCAGTATTTT
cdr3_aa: CASSLGAIHTDTQYF

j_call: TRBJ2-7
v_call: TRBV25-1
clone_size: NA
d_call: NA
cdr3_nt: TGTGCCAGCAGTGAACCCCCCGAGCGGAGAGCAACGATCGAGCAGTACTTC
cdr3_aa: CASSEPPERRATIEQYF

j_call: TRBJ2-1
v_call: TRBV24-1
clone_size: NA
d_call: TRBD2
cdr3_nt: TGTGCCACAATAGCGGGAGTAGAGGAGGATGAGCAGTTCTTC
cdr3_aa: CATIAGVEEDEQFF

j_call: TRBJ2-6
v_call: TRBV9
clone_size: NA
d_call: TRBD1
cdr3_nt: TGTGCCAGCAGCGTCCCGGGACAGGGTGGGTCTGGGGCCAACGTCCTGACTTTC
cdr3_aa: CASSVPGQGGSGANVLTF

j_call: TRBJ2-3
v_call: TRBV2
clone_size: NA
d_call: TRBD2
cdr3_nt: TGTGCCAGCGCGGGGACTAGCGATGTGGATACGCAGTATTTT
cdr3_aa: CASAGTSDVDTQYF

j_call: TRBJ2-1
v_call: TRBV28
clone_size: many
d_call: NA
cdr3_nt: TGTGCCAGCAGTCTGGGGTATGAGCAGTTCTTC
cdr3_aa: CASSLGYEQFF

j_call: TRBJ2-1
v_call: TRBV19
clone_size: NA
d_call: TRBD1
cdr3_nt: TGTGCCAGTAGTATTTGGGACAGGGGGGACAATGAGCAGTTCTTC
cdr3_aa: CASSIWDRGDNEQFF

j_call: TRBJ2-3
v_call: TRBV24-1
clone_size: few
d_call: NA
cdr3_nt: TGTGCCACCAGTGATTTGGGGAAAACGCAGTATTTT
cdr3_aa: CATSDLGKTQYF

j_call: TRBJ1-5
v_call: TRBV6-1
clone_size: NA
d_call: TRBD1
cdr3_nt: TGTGCCAGCAGCAAGACAGGGCCCAGCAATCAGCCCCAGCATTTT
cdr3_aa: CASSKTGPSNQPQHF

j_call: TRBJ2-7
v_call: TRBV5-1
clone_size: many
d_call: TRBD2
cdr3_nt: TGCGCCAGCAGCTTGTCCGGGAGGGCCACCGAGCAGTACTTC
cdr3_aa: CASSLSGRATEQYF

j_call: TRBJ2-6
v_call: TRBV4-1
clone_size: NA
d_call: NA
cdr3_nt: TGCGCCAGCAGCCAAGCCCCCAGGGCCGGGGCCAACGTCCTGACTTTC
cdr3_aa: CASSQAPRAGANVLTF

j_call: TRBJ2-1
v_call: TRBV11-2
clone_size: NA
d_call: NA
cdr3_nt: TGTGCCAGCAGGGTCCTGTCCAGAAACTACAATGAGCAGTTCTTC
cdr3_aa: CASRVLSRNYNEQFF

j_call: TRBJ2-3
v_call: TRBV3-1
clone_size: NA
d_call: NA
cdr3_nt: TGTGCCAGCAGCCAACCACTCACAGATACGCAGTATTTT
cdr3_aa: CASSQPLTDTQYF

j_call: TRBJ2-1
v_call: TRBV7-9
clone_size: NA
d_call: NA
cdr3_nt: TGTGCCAGCAGCTTAGCGGAGAGAAACAATGAGCAGTTCTTC
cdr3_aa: CASSLAERNNEQFF

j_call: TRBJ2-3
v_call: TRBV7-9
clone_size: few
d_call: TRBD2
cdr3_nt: TGTGCCAGCAGCTTAGGTAGACTAGCCCATCAGGATACGCAGTATTTT
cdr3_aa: CASSLGRLAHQDTQYF

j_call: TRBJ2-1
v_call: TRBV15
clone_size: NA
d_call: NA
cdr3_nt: TGTGCCACCAGCAGAGGTGCGACTAGTGAGGGGAGTGAGCAGTTCTTC
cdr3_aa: CATSRGATSEGSEQFF

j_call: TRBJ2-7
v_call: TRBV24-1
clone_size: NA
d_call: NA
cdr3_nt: TGTGCCACCAGTGACGGACCGACCTACGAGCAGTACTTC
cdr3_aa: CATSDGPTYEQYF

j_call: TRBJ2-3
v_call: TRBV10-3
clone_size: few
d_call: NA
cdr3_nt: TGTGCCATCAGTGAACGGACAGATACGCAGTATTTT
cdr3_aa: CAISERTDTQYF

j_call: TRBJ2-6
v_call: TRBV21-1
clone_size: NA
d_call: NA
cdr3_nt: TGTGCCAGCAGCAAGCTCGGGGCCAACGTCCTGACTTTC
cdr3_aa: CASSKLGANVLTF

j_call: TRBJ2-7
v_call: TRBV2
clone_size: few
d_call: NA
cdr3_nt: TGTGCCAGCAGTGGTACACGGACGAAGATGGAGCAGTACTTC
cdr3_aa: CASSGTRTKMEQYF

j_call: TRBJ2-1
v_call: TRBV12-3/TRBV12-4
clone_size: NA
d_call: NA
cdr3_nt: TGTGCCAGCAGTTTCGCGGCGGGGAGTAACAATGAGCAGTTCTTC
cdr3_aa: CASSFAAGSNNEQFF

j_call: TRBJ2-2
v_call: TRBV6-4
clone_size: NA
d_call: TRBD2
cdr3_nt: TGTGCCAGCAGCACTAGCGGAACCGGGGAGCTGTTTTTT
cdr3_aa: CASSTSGTGELFF

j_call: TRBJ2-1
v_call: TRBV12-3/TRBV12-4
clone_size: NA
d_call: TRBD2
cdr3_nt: TGTGCCATAGGACTAGCGGGGGGCTTATGGGGCAATGAGCAGTTCTTC
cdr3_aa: CAIGLAGGLWGNEQFF

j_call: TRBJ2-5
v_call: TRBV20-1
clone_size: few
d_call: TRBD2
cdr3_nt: TGCAGTGCTAGTAGCTTAGCGGGAGCATTCGGGGGCGAGACCCAGTACTTC
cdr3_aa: CSASSLAGAFGGETQYF

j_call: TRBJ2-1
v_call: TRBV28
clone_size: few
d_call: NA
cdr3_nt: TGTGCCAGCAGTTGGGCTGCAGGGGCGAAAAACTCCTACAATGAGCAGTTCTTC
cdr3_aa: CASSWAAGAKNSYNEQFF

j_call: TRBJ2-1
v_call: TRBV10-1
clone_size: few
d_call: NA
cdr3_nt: TGCGCCAGCAGTGACGGACCCACCATGGGCAATGAGCAGTTCTTC
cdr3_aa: CASSDGPTMGNEQFF

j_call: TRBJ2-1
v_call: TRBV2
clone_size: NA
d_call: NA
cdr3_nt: TGTGCCAGCAGTGAAAGTGGTAGAGTGACCGACAATGAGCAGTTCTTC
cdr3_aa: CASSESGRVTDNEQFF

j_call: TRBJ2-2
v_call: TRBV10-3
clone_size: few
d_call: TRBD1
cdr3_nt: TGTGCCATCAGGGACAGGGATAACACCGGGGAGCTGTTTTTT
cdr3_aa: CAIRDRDNTGELFF

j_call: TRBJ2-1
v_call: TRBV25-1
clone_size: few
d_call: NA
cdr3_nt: TGTGCCAGCAGTGAACCCGGGAGCTACAATGAGCAGTTCTTC
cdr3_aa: CASSEPGSYNEQFF

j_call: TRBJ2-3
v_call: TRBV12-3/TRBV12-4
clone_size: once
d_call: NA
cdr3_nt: TGTGCCAGCCTTACAAGCTCACTATTTAGTTCTAGCACAGATACGCAGTATTTT
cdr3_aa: CASLTSSLFSSSTDTQYF

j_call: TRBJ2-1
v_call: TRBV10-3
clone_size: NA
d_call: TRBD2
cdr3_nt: TGTGCCATCAGTGAGAACGCTGGGTTACTAGCGGGAGTCGGTCAGTTCTTC
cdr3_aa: CAISENAGLLAGVGQFF

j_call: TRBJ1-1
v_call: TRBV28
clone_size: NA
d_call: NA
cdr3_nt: TGTGCCAGCAGCTCAGGCCCTATCCCCACTGAAGCTTTCTTT
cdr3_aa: CASSSGPIPTEAFF

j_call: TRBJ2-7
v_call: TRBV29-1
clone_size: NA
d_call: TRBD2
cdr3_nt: TGCAGCGCCAACTCGGGGGGAACGACTTACGAGCAGTACTTC
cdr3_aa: CSANSGGTTYEQYF

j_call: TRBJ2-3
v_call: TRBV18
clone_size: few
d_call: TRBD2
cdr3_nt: TGTGCCAGCTCCGGCGATAGCGGGGCGAGCACAGATACGCAGTATTTT
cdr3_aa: CASSGDSGASTDTQYF

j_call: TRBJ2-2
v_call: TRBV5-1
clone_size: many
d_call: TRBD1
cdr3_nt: TGCGCCAGCAGCTCCGACAGGGTTGGCACCGGGGAGCTGTTTTTT
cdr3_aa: CASSSDRVGTGELFF

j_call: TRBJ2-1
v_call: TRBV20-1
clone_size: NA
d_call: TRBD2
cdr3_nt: TGCAGTGCTAGCTTCCGGGGGGGCCTTAAAAATGAGCAGTTCTTC
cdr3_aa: CSASFRGGLKNEQFF

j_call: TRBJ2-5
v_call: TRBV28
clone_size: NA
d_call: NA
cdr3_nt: TGTGCCAGCAGTTTCCTACAGGGCGGGGGAGAGACCCAGTACTTC
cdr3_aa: CASSFLQGGGETQYF

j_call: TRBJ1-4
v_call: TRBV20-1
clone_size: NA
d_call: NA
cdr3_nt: TGCAGTGCTAGGACGAGTAATGAAAAACTGTTTTTT
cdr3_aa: CSARTSNEKLFF

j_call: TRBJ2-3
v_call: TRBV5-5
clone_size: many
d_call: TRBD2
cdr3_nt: TGTGCCAGCAGTGTCCAGACTAGCGGCAGCACAGATACGCAGTATTTT
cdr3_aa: CASSVQTSGSTDTQYF